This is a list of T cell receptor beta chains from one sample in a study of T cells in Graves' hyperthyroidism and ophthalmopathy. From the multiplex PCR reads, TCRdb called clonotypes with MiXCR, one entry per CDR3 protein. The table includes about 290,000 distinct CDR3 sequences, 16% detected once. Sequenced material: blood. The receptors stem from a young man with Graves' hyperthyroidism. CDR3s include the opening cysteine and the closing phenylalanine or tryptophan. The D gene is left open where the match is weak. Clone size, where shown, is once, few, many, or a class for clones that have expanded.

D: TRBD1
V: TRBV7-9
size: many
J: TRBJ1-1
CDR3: CATMGQTNTEAFF
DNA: TGTGCCACCATGGGACAGACGAACACTGAAGCTTTCTTT

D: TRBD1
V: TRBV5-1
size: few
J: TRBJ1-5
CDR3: CASSLEGQDQPQHF
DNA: TGCGCCAGCAGCTTGGAGGGACAGGATCAGCCCCAGCATTTT

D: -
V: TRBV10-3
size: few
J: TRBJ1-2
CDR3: CAISPRRGGNYGYTF
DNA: TGTGCCATCAGCCCTAGGCGAGGCGGGAACTATGGCTACACCTTC

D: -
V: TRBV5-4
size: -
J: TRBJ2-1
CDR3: CASSLPWQRVTEQFF
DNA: TGTGCCAGCAGCTTGCCTTGGCAGCGGGTCACTGAGCAGTTCTTC

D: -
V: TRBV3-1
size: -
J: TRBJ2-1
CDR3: CASSPGEGEDNEQLF
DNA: TGTGCCAGCAGCCCCGGTGAGGGGGAGGACAATGAGCAGCTCTTC

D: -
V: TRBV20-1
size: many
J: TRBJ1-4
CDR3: CSARDRADPNEKLFF
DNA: TGCAGTGCTAGAGACCGGGCTGACCCTAATGAAAAACTGTTTTTT

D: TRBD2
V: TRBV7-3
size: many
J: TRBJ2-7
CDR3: CASSASGSNSEQYF
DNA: TGTGCCAGCAGCGCTAGCGGGAGTAATAGCGAGCAGTACTTC

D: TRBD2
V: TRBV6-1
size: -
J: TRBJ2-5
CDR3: CASSSGRADQETQYF
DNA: TGTGCCAGCAGCTCCGGGAGGGCGGATCAAGAGACCCAGTACTTC

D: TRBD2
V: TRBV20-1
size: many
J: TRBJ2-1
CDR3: CSARDFRGRSYNEQFF
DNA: TGCAGTGCTAGAGATTTTCGCGGGAGGTCCTACAATGAGCAGTTCTTC

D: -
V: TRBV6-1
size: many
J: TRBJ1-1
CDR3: CASSFRGREAFF
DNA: TGTGCCAGCAGTTTCCGGGGACGGGAAGCTTTCTTT

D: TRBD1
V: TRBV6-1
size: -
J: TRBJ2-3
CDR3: CASRPGQGKQYF
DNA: TGTGCCAGCAGACCGGGACAGGGGAAGCAGTATTTT

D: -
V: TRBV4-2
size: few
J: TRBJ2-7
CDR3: CASSQDEGTSYEQYF
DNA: TGTGCCAGCAGCCAAGACGAGGGGACCTCCTACGAGCAGTACTTC

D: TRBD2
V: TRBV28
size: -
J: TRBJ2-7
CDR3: CASRGVAGGREQYF
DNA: TGTGCCAGCAGGGGGGTAGCGGGAGGGCGCGAGCAGTACTTC

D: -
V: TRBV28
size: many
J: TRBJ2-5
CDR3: CASSTLDSEETQYF
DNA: TGTGCCAGCAGTACCCTGGACAGCGAAGAGACCCAGTACTTC

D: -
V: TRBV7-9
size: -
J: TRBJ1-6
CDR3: CASSGGGIGPYNSPLHF
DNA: TGTGCCAGCAGCGGAGGGGGGATAGGCCCCTATAATTCACCCCTCCACTTT

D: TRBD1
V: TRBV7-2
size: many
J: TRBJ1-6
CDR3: CASSLGAGGYSPLHF
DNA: TGTGCCAGCAGCTTAGGGGCAGGGGGCTATTCACCCCTCCACTTT

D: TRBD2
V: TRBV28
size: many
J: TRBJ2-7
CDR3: CASSATGTTNYEQYF
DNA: TGTGCCAGCAGTGCTACCGGGACTACCAATTACGAGCAGTACTTC

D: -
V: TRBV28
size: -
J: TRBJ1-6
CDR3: CASSLWLASSYNSPLHF
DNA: TGTGCCAGCAGTTTATGGTTGGCGAGCTCCTATAATTCACCCCTCCACTTT